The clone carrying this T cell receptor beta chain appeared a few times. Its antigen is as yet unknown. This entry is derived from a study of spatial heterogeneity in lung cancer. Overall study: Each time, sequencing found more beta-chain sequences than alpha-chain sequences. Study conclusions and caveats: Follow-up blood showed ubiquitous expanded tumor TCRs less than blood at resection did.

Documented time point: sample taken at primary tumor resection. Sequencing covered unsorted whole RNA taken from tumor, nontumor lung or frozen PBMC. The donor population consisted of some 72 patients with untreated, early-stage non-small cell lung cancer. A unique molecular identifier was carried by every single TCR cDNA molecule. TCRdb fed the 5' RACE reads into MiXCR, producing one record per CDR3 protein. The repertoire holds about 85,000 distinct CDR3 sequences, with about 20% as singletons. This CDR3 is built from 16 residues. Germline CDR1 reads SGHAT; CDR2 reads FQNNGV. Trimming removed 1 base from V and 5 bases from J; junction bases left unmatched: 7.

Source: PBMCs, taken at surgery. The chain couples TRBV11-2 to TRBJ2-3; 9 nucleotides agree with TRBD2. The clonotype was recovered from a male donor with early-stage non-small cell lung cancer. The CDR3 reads CASSLGASGMGDTQYF. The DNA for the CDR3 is TGTGCCAGCAGCTTAGGGGCTAGCGGGATGGGAGATACGCAGTATTTT.